One sample yielded the 19 T cell receptor beta chains listed below, sequenced in a study of blood T cell repertoires in COVID-19. TCRdb's copy holds only in-frame clones and misses some; the assay was immunoSEQ multiplex PCR. The sample includes 200,000 to 250,000 clones, approximately 80% of them seen just once. The specimen sequenced was peripheral blood. The receptors come from a man older than 75 with acute or convalescent COVID-19.

This clone appeared many times. The chain uses TRBV24-1 and TRBJ2-3; D is perhaps TRBD2 (5 bases). The CDR3 has 16 amino acids. V was pared by 0 bases and J by 0 bases, with 9 bases between. The germline CDR1 and CDR2 sequences are KGHDR and SFDVKD. CDR3 sequence: CATSDLSRTSTDTQYF. The CDR3 bases are TGTGCCACCAGTGATTTGTCTAGGACTAGCACAGATACGCAGTATTTT.

This sequence joins TRBV3-1 (or the pseudogene TRBV3-2) and TRBJ1-4; 7 nucleotides match TRBD1. The CDR3 has 14 amino acids. Germline-derived CDR1 and CDR2 are LGHDT and YNNKEL (reference sequence). With 5 bases clipped from V and 8 bases from J, the junction kept 8 bases outside the gene matches. The DNA for the CDR3 is TGTGCCAGCAGCTTTGGACAGGCCCGAGAAAAACTGTTTTTT. Protein: CASSFGQAREKLFF.

The chain recombines TRBV14 with TRBJ2-1; 11 bases match TRBD2. J lost 6 bases, V lost 0 bases, and 7 bases had no gene match. The CDR3 has 17 residues. The germline CDR1 and CDR2 sequences are SGHDN and FVKESK. CDR3 in amino acids: CASSQDQGTSGSNEQFF. The CDR3 nucleotides are TGTGCCAGCAGCCAAGATCAAGGGACTAGCGGATCCAATGAGCAGTTCTTC.

This rearrangement joins TRBV5-1 to TRBJ1-4; D is unresolved. The length of the CDR3 is 14 residues. From germline, CDR1 is SGHRS and CDR2 YFSETQ. The V end was cut by 2 bases, the J end by 5 bases, with 10 bases between. CDR3: CASSLGGRNEKLFF. The CDR3 nucleotides are TGCGCCAGCAGCTTAGGAGGGAGGAATGAAAAACTGTTTTTT. Looking up the rest from reference TRBV5-1 and TRBJ1-4 gives the full variable domain: KAGVTQTPRYLIKTRGQQVTLSCSPISGHRSVSWYQQTPGQGLQFLFEYFSETQRNKGNFPGRFSGRQFSNSRSEMNVSTLELGDSALYLCASSLGGRNEKLFFGSGTQLSVL.

The table lists this clone with a count of one. The V gene is TRBV24-1, the J gene TRBJ2-6; 11 bases map to TRBD1. V dropped 6 bases and J dropped 2; count of bases not matched to a gene: 5. The CDR3 covers 17 residues. Germline CDR1 KGHDR, CDR2 SFDVKD. The CDR3 bases are TGTGCCACCAGTACAGGACAGGGGGCTGCTGGGGCCAACGTCCTGACTTTC. This sequence encodes CATSTGQGAAGANVLTF.

The chain recombines TRBV4-2 with TRBJ2-1; TRBD2 is a possible D gene (6 bases). V shed 0 bases and J shed 4 bases, with 10 bases lying between them. This CDR3 comprises 15 residues. The germline V gene has CDR1 LGHNA and CDR2 YNFKEQ. DNA for the CDR3: TGTGCCAGCAGCCAAGATTTCGGGGGTTACAATGAGCAGTTCTTC. This encodes CASSQDFGGYNEQFF.

The chain recombines TRBV7-6 with TRBJ1-5; the D gene is possibly TRBD1 (6 bases). This CDR3 comprises 15 residues. CDR1 and CDR2 from the germline V gene are SGHVS and FNYEAQ. Deletions cut 1 base from V and 5 bases from J, with 12 bases between. Here the CDR3 reads CASSLDWGPDQPQHF. CDR3 DNA: TGTGCCAGCAGCTTAGATTGGGGGCCGGATCAGCCCCAGCATTTT.

The chain is built from TRBV25-1 and TRBJ1-2; 11 positions agree with TRBD1. The CDR3 is 16 amino acids. Germline CDR1 MGHDK, CDR2 SYGVNS. The J segment lost 0 bases and the V segment lost 6 bases, leaving 6 bases of the junction unmatched. CDR3 in amino acids: CASRGTGGDSNYGYTF. In DNA, the CDR3 is TGTGCCAGCAGAGGGACAGGGGGGGACTCTAACTATGGCTACACCTTC.

The chain uses TRBV6-1 and TRBJ2-4; D ambiguous. Trimming left V 1 base short and J 6 bases short, with 10 bases between. The CDR3 length is 14 residues. Germline values: CDR1 MNHNS, CDR2 SASEGT. The CDR3 bases are TGTGCCAGCAGTGAAGGCTACAGTGGAAACATTCAGTACTTC. Translating it yields CASSEGYSGNIQYF.

This chain links TRBV7-9 with TRBJ1-1; D is possibly TRBD1 (6 bases). In germline, CDR1 is SEHNR, CDR2 FQNEAQ (reference sequence). The CDR3 runs to 16 residues. Trimming shortened V by 2 bases and J by 4 bases, and 17 bases separated the two germline ends. The CDR3 bases are TGTGCCAGCAGCTTATATCGGGGGGCCCCGATCACTGAAGCTTTCTTT. As protein: CASSLYRGAPITEAFF.

This clone was observed many times. CDR3 amino acids: CASSLVGGSTDTQYF. The CDR3, as DNA: TGTGCCAGCAGCTTGGTGGGGGGGTCCACAGATACGCAGTATTTT. The chain links TRBV11-2 to TRBJ2-3; TRBD2 aligns across 7 bases. Germline assignment: CDR1 SGHAT and CDR2 FQNNGV. V lost 3 bases, J lost 2 bases, and 5 bases stayed unmatched. The CDR3 totals 15 residues.

This clone was observed a handful of times. The rearrangement joins TRBV5-1 to TRBJ2-1; TRBD2 agrees at 10 bases. After removal of 3 bases from V and 14 bases from J, the junction contained 2 bases not matched to a gene. The CDR3 consists of 11 residues. The germline CDR1 and CDR2 sequences are SGHRS and YFSETQ. CDR3: CASSSGLAKFF. DNA for the CDR3: TGCGCCAGCAGCTCGGGACTAGCGAAGTTCTTC.

The genes are TRBV6-5 and TRBJ1-2; TRBD1 matches at 7 bases. Looked up from germline, CDR1 is MNHEY and CDR2 is SVGAGI. The junction had 6 bases not matched to a gene; V was cut back by 7 bases and J by 4 bases. The CDR3 contains 13 residues. CDR3 loop: CASTFHRGYGYTF. Written as DNA, the CDR3 is TGTGCCAGCACTTTTCACAGGGGCTATGGCTACACCTTC.

This sequence joins TRBV20-1 and TRBJ2-1; D unclear. Germline CDR1 DFQATT, CDR2 SNEGSKA (reference sequence). Trimming shortened V by 1 base and J by 10 bases, and 5 bases separated the two germline ends. The CDR3 runs 10 residues. In DNA form, the CDR3 reads TGCAGTGCTAGAGCCGAGGAGCAGTTCTTC. This gives the protein CSARAEEQFF.

Many counts were recorded for this clone. The chain carries TRBV28 and TRBJ2-7, with 8 positions matching TRBD1. This CDR3 is built from 15 residues. The J segment lost 2 bases and the V segment lost 6 bases, leaving 9 bases of the junction unmatched. Germline V gene data show CDR1 as MDHEN and CDR2 as SYDVKM. The CDR3 sequence is CASSQPGQDAYEQYF. The CDR3 DNA reads as TGTGCCAGCAGCCAACCGGGACAGGATGCCTACGAGCAGTACTTC.

V and J are TRBV28 and TRBJ1-5; D might be TRBD1 (5 bases). Trimming shortened V by 2 bases and J by 2 bases, and 16 bases separated the two germline ends. The CDR3 sequence is 17 residues long. Germline V CDR1 and CDR2: MDHEN, SYDVKM. The CDR3 loop reads CASSLLRASFRNQPQHF. The CDR3 bases are TGTGCCAGCAGTTTACTCAGGGCAAGCTTCCGCAATCAGCCCCAGCATTTT. The full variable domain, rest sourced from reference TRBV28 and TRBJ1-5, is DVKVTQSSRYLVKRTGEKVFLECVQDMDHENMFWYRQDPGLGLRLIYFSYDVKMKEKGDIPEGYSVSREKKERFSLILESASTNQTSMYLCASSLLRASFRNQPQHFGDGTRLSIL.

V is TRBV6-5 and J is TRBJ2-7; 7 positions agree with TRBD1. This CDR3 spans 14 amino acids. The junction had 9 bases not matched to a gene; V was cut back by 4 bases and J by 6 bases. CDR1 and CDR2 (germline): MNHEY, SVGAGI. CDR3 DNA: TGTGCCAGCAGTTTCGCCACAGGGGCGGGCGAGCAGTACTTC. Translating it yields CASSFATGAGEQYF.

The chain joins TRBV2 to TRBJ2-7, with 9 bases lining up with TRBD1. Germline assignment: CDR1 SNHLY and CDR2 FYNNEI. The J segment lost 5 bases and the V segment lost 6 bases, leaving 8 bases of the junction unmatched. This CDR3 contains 14 residues. CDR3 in DNA: TGTGCCAGCAGACCGGGACAGGGCTGGAACGAGCAGTACTTC. Protein sequence: CASRPGQGWNEQYF.

This clone was counted a few times. CDR3 protein: CTSSQTRDRDQPQHF. CDR3 DNA: TGCACCAGCAGCCAGACCCGGGACAGGGACCAGCCCCAGCATTTT. The chain employs TRBV1 and TRBJ1-5; the D call TRBD1 from the table was never checked on the DNA. TRBV1 is reported as a pseudogene. The CDR3 has 15 residues.